This is a list of T cell receptor beta chains from one sample in a study of regulatory T cells in long-lasting Graves disease. TCRdb reprocessed the multiplex PCR reads via MiXCR and lists one record per CDR3 protein. The sample yields approximately 470,000 distinct CDR3 sequences, 15% to 20% seen once. The same specimen was also included in a second study, on T cells in Graves' hyperthyroidism and ophthalmopathy.

This specimen consisted of peripheral blood mononuclear cells (PBMCs), obtained at new diagnosis, from a patient treated with antithyroid drugs. The receptors stem from a man between 40 and 49 years old with Graves disease. Both conserved end residues are part of each CDR3.

J gene: TRBJ2-1; V gene: TRBV19; CDR3 protein: CASNILGRRDEQFF
J gene: TRBJ2-3; V gene: TRBV6-2/TRBV6-3; CDR3 protein: CASSYSGATDTQYF
J gene: TRBJ2-1; V gene: TRBV2; CDR3 protein: CAGREARKGEQFF
J gene: TRBJ2-3; V gene: TRBV4-1; CDR3 protein: CASSQAPTSGSRDTQYF
J gene: TRBJ2-5; V gene: TRBV15; CDR3 protein: CATITNETGSRETQYF
J gene: NA; V gene: TRBV28; CDR3 protein: CASSSVGTMDETQYF
J gene: TRBJ2-1; V gene: TRBV5-1; CDR3 protein: CASSLVPNNEQFF
J gene: TRBJ1-1; V gene: TRBV27; CDR3 protein: CASRGWTEAFF
J gene: TRBJ2-3; V gene: TRBV20-1; CDR3 protein: CSAIPGLRLAAGRADTQYF
J gene: TRBJ2-1; V gene: TRBV6-1; CDR3 protein: CASKLAGDNEQFF
J gene: TRBJ2-2; V gene: TRBV7-9; CDR3 protein: CASSPDGGRTGELFF
J gene: TRBJ2-1; V gene: TRBV11-2; CDR3 protein: CASSFSSGTSYNEQFF
J gene: TRBJ2-3; V gene: TRBV3-1; CDR3 protein: CASSRLSGGSTDTQYF
J gene: TRBJ2-5; V gene: TRBV5-8; CDR3 protein: CASSLGLVWGEEETQYF
J gene: TRBJ2-4; V gene: TRBV13; CDR3 protein: CASSARSVLAKNIQYF
J gene: TRBJ1-1; V gene: TRBV12-3/TRBV12-4; CDR3 protein: CASRNRVNTEAFF
J gene: TRBJ2-7; V gene: TRBV14; CDR3 protein: CASSQDIYEQYF
J gene: TRBJ1-1; V gene: TRBV2; CDR3 protein: CASSVGRLMNTEAFF
J gene: TRBJ2-2; V gene: TRBV6-1; CDR3 protein: CASIWGNTGELFF
J gene: TRBJ2-3; V gene: TRBV29-1; CDR3 protein: CSLRTGTRTDTQYF
J gene: TRBJ2-4; V gene: TRBV28; CDR3 protein: CASSLGVGGNIQYF
J gene: TRBJ2-2; V gene: TRBV11-2; CDR3 protein: CASSLETVVAYGELFF